These T cell receptor beta chains were read from a single sample in a study of blood T cell repertoires in COVID-19. Sequencing used immunoSEQ multiplex PCR; TCRdb keeps in-frame clones, though not all of them. Found here are approximately 210,000 clones, 88% of them singletons; the top ten hold 5% to 8%. Sequencing was done on a sample of peripheral blood. These receptor sequences come from a woman aged 40 to 49 who had recovered from COVID-19. CDR3s include the opening cysteine and the closing phenylalanine or tryptophan. D genes are given only for firm matches. Some rows mark clone size as missing; the rest say once, few, many or name a class of expanded clone.

TRBV29-1	TRBJ1-4	-	-	CSVGTYNEKLFF
TRBV7-9	TRBJ2-7	TRBD2	-	CASSLGGSGSYEQYF
TRBV28	TRBJ1-2	-	once	CASGPVLGYTF
TRBV3-1/TRBV3-2	TRBJ2-4	-	-	CASSQESVKNIQYF
TRBV19	TRBJ2-7	TRBD2	-	CASRGLADSRQQYF
TRBV7-9	TRBJ2-2	TRBD2	once	CASSPTSGIGELFF
TRBV28	TRBJ2-7	-	-	CASSLSAGFEQYF
TRBV6-2/TRBV6-3	TRBJ2-5	TRBD1	-	CASSPVPGGVIGTQYF
TRBV7-9	TRBJ2-1	TRBD2	-	CASSPPGLAGYNEQFF
TRBV5-5	TRBJ1-4	-	-	CASSFIREKLFF
TRBV7-9	TRBJ2-2	TRBD1	-	CASSSDRAGELFF
TRBV11-1	TRBJ2-7	TRBD1	-	CASSSHQGEISSEQYF
TRBV6-2/TRBV6-3	TRBJ2-7	TRBD2	-	CASSTYLAGEANEQYF
TRBV9	TRBJ2-1	-	once	CASSVRTDPVNAQFF
TRBV4-3	TRBJ2-7	-	-	CASSQDRDSSYEQYF
TRBV10-2	TRBJ2-1	-	few	CASREPYNEQFF
TRBV3-1/TRBV3-2	TRBJ2-2	TRBD1	-	CASSQDRTGLNTGELFF
TRBV5-8	TRBJ2-1	TRBD2	-	CASSFGTSGTYNEQFF
TRBV18	TRBJ1-3	TRBD1	-	CASSRGQGPPYSGNTIYF
TRBV18	TRBJ2-7	-	-	CASSPRRADDYEQYF
TRBV5-6	TRBJ1-2	TRBD1	-	CASSTGQGARGYTF
TRBV7-9	TRBJ2-1	TRBD1	-	CASNPWTGMVLSGNEQFF
TRBV7-2	TRBJ2-1	TRBD1	-	CASAMRDRGYNEQFF
TRBV29-1	TRBJ1-1	-	-	CSGRRNTEAFF
TRBV5-1	TRBJ2-3	TRBD2	once	CASRIAGAFSDTQYF
TRBV27	TRBJ1-2	-	-	CASSLGTGLFYGYTF
TRBV28	TRBJ2-2	-	-	CASSSPGNTGELFF
TRBV3-1/TRBV3-2	TRBJ2-1	TRBD1	-	CASSQAGTDSYNEQFF
TRBV11-3	TRBJ2-1	-	-	CASSLVASRDNEQFF
TRBV20-1	TRBJ2-3	TRBD2	-	CSASQGRGLAVRTDTQYF
TRBV30	TRBJ1-1	TRBD1	-	CAWSTGTGRTKAFF
TRBV5-1	TRBJ2-5	TRBD1	few	CASSHRTGSEETQYF
TRBV7-9	TRBJ1-3	-	few	CASGRGDSGNTIYF
TRBV19	TRBJ2-7	-	-	CASSTDMMSSYEQYF
TRBV5-4	TRBJ1-1	TRBD1	-	CASSLSGTVNTEAFF
TRBV7-8	TRBJ1-2	-	-	CASSLSGSEGYTF
TRBV5-1	TRBJ1-1	-	-	CASSSQGNTEAFF
TRBV6-6	TRBJ2-7	TRBD2	few	CASSYGSGRAQYEQYF
TRBV6-2/TRBV6-3	TRBJ2-5	TRBD2	-	CASSYDGRQETQYF
TRBV5-1	TRBJ2-1	-	once	CASSLEQGQGNEQFF
TRBV5-6	TRBJ2-2	-	many	CASSPMGGSTGELFF
TRBV19	TRBJ2-7	TRBD1	once	CASSLSGTGTYEQYF
TRBV2	TRBJ2-1	TRBD1	-	CASSVRDSLSNHPFF
TRBV18	TRBJ2-7	TRBD2	-	CASSPRLFAGGTYEQYF
TRBV27	TRBJ1-2	-	-	CASSSLGSGYTF
TRBV5-1	TRBJ2-7	-	-	CASSLGQGYSYEQYF
TRBV19	TRBJ2-7	-	-	CASSMIQGHEQYF
TRBV2	TRBJ1-1	-	-	CASSARLNTEAFF
TRBV19	TRBJ1-1	-	-	CASSIGWAGNTEAFF
TRBV28	TRBJ1-1	-	-	CASSPGHLGWNTEAFF